The 19 T cell receptor beta chains listed next were all sequenced from one sample in a study of T-cell reconstitution after alpha-beta-depleted transplantation in children. Study results and caveats: About two months after transplant, alpha-beta T cells reportedly came from several hundred expanded graft clones.

For these receptors, no antigen is known. Unique molecular identifiers were used in preparing the TCRbeta library. TCRdb re-called the PCR reads through MiXCR, storing one row per CDR3 protein. The sample carries fewer than 40,000 distinct CDR3 sequences, less than 8.5% recorded once. The sequences come from peripheral blood, collected 60 days after TCRalphabeta/CD19-depleted stem cell transplant. These receptors all come from a child in the first two years of life who had a stem cell transplant for acute myeloid leukemia, so the T cells may come from the graft donor.

The sample holds many counts of this clonotype. The chain joins TRBV5-1 to TRBJ1-2, with D tentatively TRBD1 (5 bases). Germline-derived CDR1 and CDR2 are SGHRS and YFSETQ. V was trimmed by 0 bases and J by 5 bases, leaving 14 bases between them. The CDR3 covers 15 residues. The CDR3 protein is CASSLEKGWHYGYTF. DNA for the CDR3: TGCGCCAGCAGCTTGGAAAAGGGGTGGCATTATGGCTACACCTTC. Full variable domain (remainder filled in from reference TRBV5-1 and TRBJ1-2): KAGVTQTPRYLIKTRGQQVTLSCSPISGHRSVSWYQQTPGQGLQFLFEYFSETQRNKGNFPGRFSGRQFSNSRSEMNVSTLELGDSALYLCASSLEKGWHYGYTFGSGTRLTVV.

This clonotype was detected ten times or more. This chain connects TRBV5-6 to TRBJ1-1, with D uncertain. V was cut by 0 bases and J by 5 bases, with 11 bases left in between. The CDR3 consists of 14 residues. In germline, CDR1 is SGHDT, CDR2 YYEEEE. Here the CDR3 DNA reads TGTGCCAGCAGCTTGGCCAAAGGCTGGACTGAAGCTTTCTTT. Protein sequence: CASSLAKGWTEAFF.

This clonotype was detected many times. The V and J genes are TRBV24-1 and TRBJ1-1; D might be TRBD1 (5 bases). The CDR3 consists of 12 residues. From germline, CDR1 is KGHDR and CDR2 SFDVKD. V was trimmed by 4 bases and J by 8 bases, leaving 10 bases between them. As DNA, the CDR3 is TGTGCCACCAGTGAGGGGGACCGGGAAGCTTTCTTT. Its translation: CATSEGDREAFF.

This clonotype has a count of ten or more. The chain links TRBV5-1 to TRBJ2-7, with D possibly being TRBD1 (6 bases). Germline V gene lookup returns CDR1 SGHRS and CDR2 YFSETQ. V lost 4 bases, J lost 6 bases, and 17 bases lay in between. The CDR3 length is 14 residues. The CDR3 loop is CASSLPTGPAEQYF. The CDR3 DNA follows: TGCGCCAGCAGCCTCCCGACAGGCCCGGCCGAGCAGTACTTC.

The chain combines TRBV5-6 with TRBJ2-3; 8 nucleotides match TRBD2. J gave up 6 bases and V 1 base, and 4 bases lay outside the gene matches. The germline V gene has CDR1 SGHDT and CDR2 YYEEEE. This CDR3 spans 14 amino acids. CDR3 coding DNA: TGTGCCAGCAGCTTGAGGTCGGGGGGGGATACGCAGTATTTT. It translates to CASSLRSGGDTQYF.

This clonotype occurred many times. The chain combines TRBV4-3 with TRBJ2-1; 9 nucleotides line up with TRBD2. V was pared by 4 bases and J by 8 bases, with 12 bases of the junction left unmatched. Germline V lookup: CDR1 LGHNA, CDR2 YSLEER. The CDR3 length is 16 residues. In DNA, the CDR3 is TGCGCCAGCAGCCTTAAGGTGGCGGGAGGGAAGGATGAGCAGTTCTTC. This sequence encodes CASSLKVAGGKDEQFF.

This clonotype was seen at least ten times. The chain joins TRBV4-3 to TRBJ2-5; TRBD2 might be the D (6 bases). Between the trimmed V and J ends, which lost 0 bases and 5 bases, there was a span of 7 bases. This CDR3 comprises 13 residues. Germline CDR1 reads LGHNA; CDR2 reads YSLEER. The CDR3 DNA sequence: TGCGCCAGCAGCCAAGACGGAGGGGAGACCCAGTACTTC. Amino acid sequence: CASSQDGGETQYF.

This clonotype was detected ten times or more. The rearrangement uses TRBV24-1 and TRBJ2-7; D may be TRBD1 or TRBD2 (5 bases each). The CDR3 totals 14 residues. Trimming removed 4 bases at V and 2 bases at J, with 11 bases between. CDR1 KGHDR and CDR2 SFDVKD come from the germline V gene. This chain's CDR3 is CATSDPGTPYEQYF. CDR3 coding DNA: TGTGCCACCAGTGACCCCGGGACCCCCTACGAGCAGTACTTC.

This clonotype occurred many times. J is TRBJ2-5 and V is TRBV12-3 or TRBV12-4; D might be TRBD2 (5 bases). This CDR3 has 12 residues. V gave up 6 bases and J gave up 5 bases, with 10 bases separating them. The CDR3 protein is CASSPGWETQYF. CDR3 nucleotide sequence: TGTGCCAGCAGCCCGGGGTGGGAGACCCAGTACTTC.

The V and J genes are TRBV10-3 and TRBJ2-3, with D perhaps matching TRBD2 (6 bases). Germline V gives CDR1 ENHRY, CDR2 SYGVKD. The CDR3 totals 14 residues. Trimming pared 8 bases from V and 2 bases from J, leaving 14 bases between. The CDR3 protein is CAICSSAPTDTQYF. The CDR3, as DNA: TGTGCCATCTGCTCTAGCGCACCCACAGATACGCAGTATTTT.

This clonotype was picked up many times. The V call is TRBV7-9, the J call TRBJ1-2, with a possible D match to TRBD1 (6 bases). The CDR3 consists of 15 residues. Trimming stripped 5 bases from V and 4 bases from J, with 17 bases between. Germline-derived CDR1 and CDR2 are SEHNR and FQNEAQ (reference sequence). The CDR3 spells CASSLNRGRSYGYTF. The CDR3 DNA sequence: TGTGCCAGCAGCCTGAACCGGGGGCGTAGCTATGGCTACACCTTC.

This clonotype has at least ten counts. The CDR3 sequence is CASSFSAGGRHEQYF. As DNA, the CDR3 is TGTGCCAGCAGCTTCTCAGCGGGAGGGCGCCACGAGCAGTACTTC. This chain joins TRBV7-3 and TRBJ2-7, with 10 bases fitting TRBD2. Trimming at V came to 3 bases and at J to 5 bases, leaving 7 bases not matched to a gene. CDR3 length equals 15 residues. The germline CDR1 and CDR2 sequences are SGHTA and FQGTGA.

This clonotype was picked up many times. The chain combines TRBV6-2 or TRBV6-3 with TRBJ1-6; possibly TRBD1 for D (5 bases). The germline V gene encodes CDR1 MNHEY and CDR2 SVGEGT. V was trimmed by 7 bases and J by 2 bases, leaving 9 bases between them. CDR3 length: 14 amino acids. CDR3 region: CASTDSPYNSPLHF. As DNA, the CDR3 is TGTGCCAGCACCGACAGCCCCTATAATTCACCCCTCCACTTT.

This clonotype was detected ten times or more. CDR3 coding DNA: TGTGCCAGCAGCCTCCGCGGGGAGGGCCTCCGGGAGCAGTACTTC. Encoded protein: CASSLRGEGLREQYF. The gene calls are TRBV13 and TRBJ2-7; 7 nucleotides line up with TRBD2. The germline gives CDR1 PRHDT, CDR2 FYEKMQ (reference sequence). Trimming cost V 5 bases and J 7 bases; bases outside gene matches: 14. This CDR3 is built from 15 residues.

This clonotype is labeled medium-sized. The rearrangement uses TRBV6-6 and TRBJ2-7, with D uncertain. The length of the CDR3 is 13 residues. Germline CDR1 and CDR2: MNHNY and SVGAGI (reference sequence). CDR3 bases: TGTGCAGCCAGCGTCCCAGAAGGTAACGAGCAGTACTTC. This gives the protein CAASVPEGNEQYF.

This clonotype was recorded many times. This chain links TRBV10-3 with TRBJ2-3, with 11 bases aligning to TRBD2. The germline CDR1 and CDR2 sequences are ENHRY and SYGVKD. V shed 10 bases and J 0 bases; nucleotides not matched to a gene: 9. The CDR3 runs 16 residues. CDR3 amino acids: CATKSGTSGSTDTQYF. The CDR3 nucleotides are TGTGCCACGAAAAGCGGGACTAGCGGTAGCACAGATACGCAGTATTTT.

This clonotype showed up many times. The chain links TRBV7-9 to TRBJ2-7; D gene uncertain. The CDR3 sequence is 12 residues long. V lost 8 bases and J lost 2, with 10 bases in between. The germline V gene has CDR1 SEHNR and CDR2 FQNEAQ (reference sequence). This CDR3 reads CASSVTPYEQYF. The DNA of the CDR3 is TGTGCCAGCTCCGTCACCCCCTACGAGCAGTACTTC.

This clonotype was detected a few times. This chain joins TRBV6-2 or TRBV6-3 and TRBJ2-2; 11 bases map to TRBD1. The CDR3 extends over 12 amino acids. Trimming at V came to 11 bases and at J to 4 bases, leaving 0 bases not matched to a gene. CDR1 is MNHEY and CDR2 is SVGEGT in the germline V gene. The chain's CDR3 is CAGTGGTGELFF. CDR3 in DNA: TGTGCCGGGACAGGGGGCACCGGGGAGCTGTTTTTT.

The table lists this clonotype with many counts. The junction shows a germline mismatch at one end, possibly a read error. The chain is built from TRBV7-2 and TRBJ2-2, with 10 bases lining up with TRBD2. This CDR3 region has 16 residues. Looked up from germline, CDR1 is SGHTA and CDR2 is FQGNSA. CDR3 in amino acids: CASSLAGALNTGELFF. DNA for the CDR3: TGTGCCAGCAGCCTAGCGGGGGCGTTGAACACCGGGGAGCTGTTTTTT. The full variable domain, in which reference TRBV7-2 and TRBJ2-2 provide the parts outside the CDR3, is GAGVSQSPSNKVTEKGKDVELRCDPISGHTALYWYRQSLGQGLEFLIYFQGNSAPDKSGLPSDRFSAERTGGSVSTLTIQRTQQEDSAVYLCASSLAGALNTGELFFGEGSRLTVL.